Reported below is one TCR beta chain. No antigen is known for it. The V end was cut by 5 bases, the J end by 1 base, with 11 bases between. The germline gives CDR1 SQVTM, CDR2 ANQGSEA. CDR3 length equals 14 residues. This specimen belongs to a study of cytomegalovirus exposure and HLA in healthy donors. Study-level findings and limits: Many donors shared some public TCRs, even though most TCR sequences were rare.

Repertoires were generated with immunoSEQ multiplex PCR, while TCRdb's copy carries only in-frame clones and drops some. This table has about 310,000 clones, 70% to 90% appearing once. The chain links TRBV29-1 to TRBJ2-2; D may be TRBD2 (6 bases). Sample: PBMCs. The TCR was taken from a man between 25 and 39 years old in good health and CMV-seronegative. The chain's CDR3 is CSVLRGVNTGELFF. In DNA form, the CDR3 reads TGCAGCGTTTTACGCGGGGTGAACACCGGGGAGCTGTTTTTT.